Listed below are T cell receptor beta chains from one sample, sequenced in a study of cytomegalovirus exposure and HLA in healthy donors. Libraries were prepared by immunoSEQ multiplex PCR; TCRdb keeps only in-frame clonotypes and omits some of them. Of about 280,000 clones in the sample, 70% to 90% were seen once. Material: PBMCs. These receptors were collected from a young woman in good health and CMV-seronegative. Each CDR3 is given without its conserved first and last residue.

cdr3_aa v_call
SVGRQGRTNEKLF TRBV29-1
ASSVAPGIFYEQY TRBV9
ASSPSAGSSGYEQY TRBV18
ASSSPAGTGGATNEKLF TRBV7-2
ASSESQGYEQY TRBV25-1
ASRGHNTEAF TRBV2
ASSGTGGSSGNTIY TRBV9
ASSLSRGLLNYGYT TRBV27
ASSLPGQTYEQY TRBV27
ASSLGRVWQGARETQY TRBV11-2
ASSLNAGLYEQY TRBV7-6
ASSYVAGEADTQY TRBV6-5
ASSQGAQGPKNTEAF TRBV4-1
ASRSGDNTEAF TRBV28
ASSLAGEGEWETQY TRBV7-7
ASSRQGLTQY TRBV6-5
ASSLLGSGSIGELF TRBV7-3
ASTLTLYKWAAGEETQY TRBV28
ASSSPSFGISHEQY TRBV28
ASRRSGAYEQY TRBV14
ASSGQGSTNSPLH TRBV2
ASQTRGYEQY TRBV11-2
ASSIGSGQGYGYT TRBV19
ATSYQQGYGYT TRBV15
ASSLGTGLAANEQY TRBV7-2
ASRLDRGVNSPLH TRBV19
ATSRDRGRETQY TRBV15
ASSEGRTNEKLF TRBV6-1
ASIDRGWF TRBV2
ASRRGPRNEQF TRBV25-1
ASSQDPKTGGF TRBV4-1
ASSEGLSGRAYTDTQY TRBV6-1
ASRASGTDTQY TRBV4-1
ASSQDRRGSPLH TRBV4-1
ASSSHRMGQREGNTIY TRBV19
ASSLGTSFGYEQY TRBV5-1
ASSFTGGIGQPQH TRBV28
ASTTGPSYEQY TRBV27
ASSPRAGNYGYT TRBV7-8
ASSVSGLGEQY TRBV2
ASSTPGLAGTSTDTQY TRBV27
ASSILRQGTDTQY TRBV19